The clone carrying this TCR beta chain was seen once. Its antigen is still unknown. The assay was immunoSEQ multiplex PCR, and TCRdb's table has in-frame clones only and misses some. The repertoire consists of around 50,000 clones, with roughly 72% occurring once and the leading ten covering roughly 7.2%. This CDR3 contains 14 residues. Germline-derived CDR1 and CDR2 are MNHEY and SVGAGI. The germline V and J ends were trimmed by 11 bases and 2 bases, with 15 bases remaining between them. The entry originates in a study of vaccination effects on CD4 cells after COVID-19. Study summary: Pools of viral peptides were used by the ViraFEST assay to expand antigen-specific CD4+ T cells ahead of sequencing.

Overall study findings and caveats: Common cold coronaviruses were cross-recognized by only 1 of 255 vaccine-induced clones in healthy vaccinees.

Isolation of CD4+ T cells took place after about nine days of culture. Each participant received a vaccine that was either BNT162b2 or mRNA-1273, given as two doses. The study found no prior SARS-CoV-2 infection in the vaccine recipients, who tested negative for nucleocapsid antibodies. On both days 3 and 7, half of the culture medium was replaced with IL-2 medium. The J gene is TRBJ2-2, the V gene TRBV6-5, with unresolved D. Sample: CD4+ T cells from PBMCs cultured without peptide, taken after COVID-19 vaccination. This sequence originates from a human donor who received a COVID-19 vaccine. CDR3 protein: CAANRRQNTGELFF. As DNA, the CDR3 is TGTGCCGCCAACCGGCGCCAAAACACCGGGGAGCTGTTTTTT.